A single sample is the source of the 20 T cell receptor beta chains below, sequenced in a study of shared clonotypes between healthy human individuals. Data came from immunoSEQ multiplex PCR; TCRdb stores just in-frame clones and leaves some out. The sample has about 1 million clones, about 70% seen once; the top ten hold 1.5%. Sequenced sample: memory CD4+ T cells sorted from blood. Described subset: CD45RA-negative fraction. These receptor sequences come from a man between 18 and 29 years old in good health.

The chain employs TRBV28 and TRBJ1-2, with 8 positions matching TRBD1. Germline lookup yields CDR1 MDHEN and CDR2 SYDVKM. V gave up 5 bases and J gave up 6 bases; unmatched junction bases: 11. This CDR3 comprises 15 residues. The CDR3 coding sequence is TGTGCCAGCAGTGCGGGGGACAGGAAAATGGATGGCTACACCTTC. This codes for CASSAGDRKMDGYTF.

V gene TRBV28 combines with J gene TRBJ1-6, with D hard to call. Germline CDR1 is MDHEN and CDR2 is SYDVKM. The CDR3 runs 14 residues. The germline V and J ends were trimmed by 4 bases and 4 bases, with 8 bases remaining between them. The CDR3 DNA reads TGTGCCAGCAGTTCTCCGGGGTATAATTCACCCCTCCACTTT. Its protein is CASSSPGYNSPLHF.

The chain recombines TRBV29-1 with TRBJ1-2; TRBD1 is a possible D gene (5 bases). This CDR3 contains 11 residues. V lost 5 bases, J lost 8 bases, and 12 bases lay in between. CDR1 and CDR2 from the germline V gene are SQVTM and ANQGSEA. This chain's CDR3 is CSVFQGRGYTF. The CDR3 bases are TGCAGCGTTTTTCAGGGTCGGGGCTACACCTTC.

The V and J genes are TRBV19 and TRBJ2-1; D gene unclear. The V gene lost 5 bases and the J gene lost 0 bases, with 26 bases spanning the gap. The CDR3 sequence is 20 residues long. CDR1 is LNHDA and CDR2 is SQIVND in the germline V gene (reference sequence). The CDR3 sequence is CASSYTPSVLGFSSYNEQFF. Here the CDR3 DNA reads TGTGCCAGTAGTTACACTCCGTCCGTTCTTGGGTTCAGCTCCTACAATGAGCAGTTCTTC.

Only one count was recorded for this clone. This chain uses TRBV5-4 with TRBJ2-5, with TRBD2 identical over 8 bases. J gave up 2 bases and V 0 bases, and 6 bases lay outside the gene matches. Germline lookup yields CDR1 SGHNT and CDR2 YYREEE (reference sequence). CDR3 size: 16 residues. The CDR3, as DNA: TGTGCCAGCAGCTTGGTTAGGGGCGGGGGGCAAGAGACCCAGTACTTC. Protein: CASSLVRGGGQETQYF.

The V call is TRBV5-4, the J call TRBJ2-1; D may be TRBD2 (6 bases). The CDR3 runs 17 residues. Deletions cut 4 bases from V and 8 bases from J, with 25 bases between. Germline V gene data show CDR1 as SGHNT and CDR2 as YYREEE (reference sequence). The CDR3 loop reads CASSRAGPRARGHEQFF. In DNA, the CDR3 is TGTGCCAGCAGCCGGGCCGGGCCAAGGGCGCGGGGACATGAGCAGTTCTTC.

The chain links TRBV6-1 to TRBJ1-4; possible D gene TRBD1, 6 bases. The V end was cut by 5 bases, the J end by 8 bases, with 9 bases between. Germline V gene data show CDR1 as MNHNS and CDR2 as SASEGT. The CDR3 has 12 residues. CDR3: CASSNRVEKLFF. The CDR3 nucleotides are TGTGCCAGCAGTAACAGGGTAGAAAAACTGTTTTTT.

This clone was seen ten or more times. Other DNA variants within this sample encode the same CDR3. The genes are TRBV5-6 and TRBJ2-1, with 11 nucleotides matching TRBD1. The germline V gene encodes CDR1 SGHDT and CDR2 YYEEEE. J lost 0 bases, V lost 2 bases, and 7 bases had no gene match. The CDR3 loop spans 18 amino acids. In DNA, the CDR3 is TGTGCCAGCAGCTTCGGACAGGGGGCAAGGAGCTCCTACAATGAGCAGTTCTTC. Protein product: CASSFGQGARSSYNEQFF.

This chain uses TRBV7-9 with TRBJ1-2, with 7 bases matching TRBD1. Germline trimming cut 6 bases from V and 8 bases from J; bases unmatched to any gene: 9. The germline gives CDR1 SEHNR, CDR2 FQNEAQ (reference sequence). There are 13 residues in the CDR3. The CDR3 region has the DNA TGTGCCAGCAGACCCACAGGGGAGGGGGGCTACACCTTC. This translates into CASRPTGEGGYTF.

The table lists this clone with a few counts. The chain recombines TRBV5-1 with TRBJ2-1, with a tentative D call TRBD2 (7 bases). Trimming pared 1 base from V and 0 bases from J, leaving 23 bases between. Germline CDR1 SGHRS, CDR2 YFSETQ. CDR3 length equals 20 residues. The CDR3 protein is CASSLPRGVGGPSSYNEQFF. The CDR3 nucleotides read TGCGCCAGCAGCTTGCCCAGGGGTGTGGGAGGGCCAAGCTCCTACAATGAGCAGTTCTTC.

This clone was found once. The chain has TRBV6-5 and TRBJ2-7; TRBD1 agrees at 9 bases. CDR1 is MNHEY, CDR2 SVGAGI, per germline. This CDR3 spans 15 amino acids. CDR3 residues: CAASASGTGLREQYF. The CDR3 DNA sequence: TGTGCAGCCAGTGCCTCCGGGACAGGGTTGAGGGAGCAGTACTTC.

The chain carries TRBV2 and TRBJ2-7; no clear D gene. Looked up from germline, CDR1 is SNHLY and CDR2 is FYNNEI. V shed 0 bases and J shed 4 bases, with 10 bases lying between them. The CDR3 consists of 14 residues. CDR3 bases: TGTGCCAGCAGTGAAGCAGGAGCCCGGTACGAGCAGTACTTC. Translating gives CASSEAGARYEQYF. Based on the CDR3 plus reference TRBV2 and TRBJ2-7, the full variable domain is EPEVTQTPSHQVTQMGQEVILRCVPISNHLYFYWYRQILGQKVEFLVSFYNNEISEKSEIFDDQFSVERPDGSNFTLKIRSTKLEDSAMYFCASSEAGARYEQYFGPGTRLTVT.

A note on this clone: Other DNA sequences in this specimen translate into the identical CDR3. CDR3 coding DNA: TGTGCCAGCAGTTATGATTCCAACCCTTCCTACGAGCAGTACTTC. It specifies CASSYDSNPSYEQYF. This chain uses TRBV6-5 with TRBJ2-7, with D hard to call. Trimming removed 3 bases at V and 1 base at J, with 13 bases between. The CDR3 covers 15 residues. Germline V CDR1 and CDR2: MNHEY, SVGAGI.

This clone was counted a few times. The chain is built from TRBV10-3 and TRBJ1-3; possibly TRBD1 for D (5 bases). The CDR3 extends over 15 amino acids. Trimming left V 2 bases short and J 7 bases short, with 15 bases between. Germline V CDR1 and CDR2: ENHRY, SYGVKD. CDR3 protein: CAISEAGPGSNTIYF. In DNA form, the CDR3 reads TGTGCCATCAGTGAGGCAGGCCCAGGGAGTAACACCATATATTTT.

This clone was seen at least ten times. The genes are TRBV6-5 and TRBJ1-4; tentatively, D is TRBD1 (6 bases). The CDR3 totals 13 residues. Trimming cost V 6 bases and J 2 bases, with 7 bases left between them. Per the germline V gene, CDR1 is MNHEY and CDR2 is SVGAGI. The CDR3 here is CASRGHTNEKLFF. The DNA for the CDR3 is TGTGCCAGCAGGGGACATACTAATGAAAAACTGTTTTTT.

The genes are TRBV10-3 and TRBJ1-6; a possible D gene is TRBD1 (6 bases). Per germline, CDR1 ENHRY and CDR2 SYGVKD. The V end was cut by 5 bases, the J end by 10 bases, with 12 bases between. CDR3 length: 13 amino acids. CDR3 in amino acids: CAISPPQGSPLHF. DNA of the CDR3: TGTGCCATCAGTCCCCCACAGGGCTCACCCCTCCACTTT.

The genes are TRBV7-9 and TRBJ1-2, with D maybe TRBD1 (6 bases). V lost 2 bases, J lost 7 bases, and 14 bases lay in between. The length of the CDR3 is 14 residues. Germline V gives CDR1 SEHNR, CDR2 FQNEAQ (reference sequence). The CDR3 region is CASSLLGGLAGYTF. CDR3 nucleotide sequence: TGTGCCAGCAGCTTACTCGGGGGGCTGGCTGGCTACACCTTC.

This clone has a handful of counts. The chain combines TRBV13 with TRBJ1-2; D might be TRBD1 (6 bases). Germline-derived CDR1 and CDR2 are PRHDT and FYEKMQ (reference sequence). The CDR3 has 14 residues. The V gene lost 8 bases and the J gene lost 2 bases, with 15 bases spanning the gap. The CDR3 nucleotides read TGTGCCAGCGGACAGACGCGCCCAAACTATGGCTACACCTTC. Residues: CASGQTRPNYGYTF.

This clone has a count of ten or more. The J gene is TRBJ1-4, the V gene TRBV28; D gene uncertain. The length of the CDR3 is 15 residues. Germline CDR1 and CDR2: MDHEN and SYDVKM. With 8 bases removed from V and 8 bases from J, the gap between germline ends came to 21 bases. The CDR3 bases are TGTGCCAGCGTGAGAGACGGAACTCGAACGGAAAAACTGTTTTTT. Protein product: CASVRDGTRTEKLFF.

In this sample, this clone turned up many times. The germline gene is not matched at one end of the junction; a read error may be the cause. V is TRBV7-7 and J is TRBJ2-7; TRBD2 might be the D (6 bases). The CDR3 has 13 amino acids. Germline-derived CDR1 and CDR2 are SSHAT and FNYEAQ (reference sequence). The CDR3 sequence is CASSEGLIYEQYF. DNA for the CDR3: TGTGCTAGCAGCGAGGGACTTATCTACGAGCAGTACTTC.